This TCR beta chain was captured by sequencing in a study of T cell repertoires in cytomegalovirus infection. Study at large: Matching HLA type and CMV infection were both indicated by public TCR beta signatures. Study-level findings and limits: Dominant in the ex vivo response were TCR beta clonotypes restricted by HLA-C and specific for CMV.

A single record per CDR3 protein comes from TCRdb applying MiXCR to the reads. The table shows over 100,000 distinct CDR3 sequences, with about 9.5% occurring only once. In this sample, this clonotype turned up many times. Its specificity is unknown. V shed 5 bases and J 5 bases; nucleotides not matched to a gene: 8. The germline CDR1 and CDR2 sequences are SGHTA and FQGNSA. The CDR3 is 16 residues long. The chain employs TRBV7-2 and TRBJ2-3; 12 nucleotides match TRBD2. The sample consisted of PBMCs, sequenced either directly or after in vitro stimulation (not recorded which). The TCR sequence derives from a human donor in good health (CMV status not recorded). Some clones in this sample may be carry-over from other donors' samples. The CDR3 reads CASSLLAGGSLDTQYF. CDR3 sequence (DNA): TGTGCCAGCAGCCTACTAGCGGGAGGCTCTCTAGATACGCAGTATTTT.